The TCR beta chain described here comes from a study of patients and donors after allogeneic stem cell transplantation. TCRdb ran MiXCR on the RT-PCR reads and lists one entry per CDR3 protein. The table has approximately 20,000 distinct CDR3 sequences, 4.5% to 6% seen once. The CDR3 runs to 16 residues. Trimming cost V 4 bases and J 5 bases; bases outside gene matches: 12. The germline V gene encodes CDR1 MNHEY and CDR2 SVGAGI. V gene TRBV6-5 combines with J gene TRBJ2-7; 9 bases match TRBD1. The receptor comes from a human donor who was either an allogeneic HSCT recipient or a stem cell or donor lymphocyte infusion donor (not recorded which). It is not recorded whose cells these are; they may come from a transplant donor. The source material was blood, either unsorted or a sorted T cell fraction (not recorded which). DNA for the CDR3: TGTGCCAGCAGTTTGTCTCCGGGACAGGGATTTAACGAGCAGTACTTC. Protein product: CASSLSPGQGFNEQYF.